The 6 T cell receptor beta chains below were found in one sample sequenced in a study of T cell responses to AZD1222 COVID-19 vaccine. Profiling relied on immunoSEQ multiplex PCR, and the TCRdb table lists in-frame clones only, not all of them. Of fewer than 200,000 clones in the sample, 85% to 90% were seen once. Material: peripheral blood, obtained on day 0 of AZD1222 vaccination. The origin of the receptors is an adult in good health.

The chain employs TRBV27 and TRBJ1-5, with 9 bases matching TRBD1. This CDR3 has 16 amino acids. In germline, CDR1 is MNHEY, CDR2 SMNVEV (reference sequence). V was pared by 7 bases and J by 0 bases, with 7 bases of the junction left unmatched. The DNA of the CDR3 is TGTGCCAGCAACCCTTTGGGACAGGGTAGCAATCAGCCCCAGCATTTT. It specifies CASNPLGQGSNQPQHF.

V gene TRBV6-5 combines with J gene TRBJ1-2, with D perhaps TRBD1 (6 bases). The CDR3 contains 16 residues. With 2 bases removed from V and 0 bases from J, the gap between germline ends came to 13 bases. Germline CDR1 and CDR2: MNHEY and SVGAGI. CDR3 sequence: CASSYGTGPTNYGYTF. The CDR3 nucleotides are TGTGCCAGCAGTTACGGAACAGGGCCCACTAACTATGGCTACACCTTC.

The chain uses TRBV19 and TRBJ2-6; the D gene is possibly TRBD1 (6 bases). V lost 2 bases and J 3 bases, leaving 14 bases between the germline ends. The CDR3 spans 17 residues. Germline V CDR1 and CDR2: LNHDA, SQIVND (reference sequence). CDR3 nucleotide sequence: TGTGCCAGTAGTATAATTTATGGGGGCGGTGGGGCCAACGTCCTGACTTTC. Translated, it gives CASSIIYGGGGANVLTF.

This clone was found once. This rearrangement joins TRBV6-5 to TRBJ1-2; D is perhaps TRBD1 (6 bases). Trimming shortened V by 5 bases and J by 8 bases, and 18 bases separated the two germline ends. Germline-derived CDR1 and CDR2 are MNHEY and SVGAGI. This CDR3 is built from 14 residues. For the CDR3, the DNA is TGTGCCAGCAGTACCCTACAGGGAGCTCAGGGCTACACCTTC. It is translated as CASSTLQGAQGYTF.

The CDR3 loop reads CAWSARDRGNYGYTF. CDR3 nucleotide sequence: TGTGCCTGGAGTGCCCGGGACAGGGGTAACTATGGCTACACCTTC. The chain recombines TRBV30 with TRBJ1-2; TRBD1 matches at 10 bases. The ends lost 1 base at V and 1 base at J; junction bases unmatched: 3. Looked up from germline, CDR1 is GTSNPN and CDR2 is SVGIG (reference sequence). CDR3 length equals 15 residues. Full variable domain (remainder filled in from reference TRBV30 and TRBJ1-2): SQTIHQWPATLVQPVGSPLSLECTVEGTSNPNLYWYRQAAGRGLQLLFYSVGIGQISSEVPQNLSASRPQDRQFILSSKKLLLSDSGFYLCAWSARDRGNYGYTFGSGTRLTVV.

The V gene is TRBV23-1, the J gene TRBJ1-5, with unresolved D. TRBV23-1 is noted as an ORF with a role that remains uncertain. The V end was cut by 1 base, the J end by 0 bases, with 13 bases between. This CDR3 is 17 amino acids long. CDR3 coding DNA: TGCGCCAGCAGTCAATTCGGCGGCTGCAATAGCAATCAGCCCCAGCATTTT. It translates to CASSQFGGCNSNQPQHF.